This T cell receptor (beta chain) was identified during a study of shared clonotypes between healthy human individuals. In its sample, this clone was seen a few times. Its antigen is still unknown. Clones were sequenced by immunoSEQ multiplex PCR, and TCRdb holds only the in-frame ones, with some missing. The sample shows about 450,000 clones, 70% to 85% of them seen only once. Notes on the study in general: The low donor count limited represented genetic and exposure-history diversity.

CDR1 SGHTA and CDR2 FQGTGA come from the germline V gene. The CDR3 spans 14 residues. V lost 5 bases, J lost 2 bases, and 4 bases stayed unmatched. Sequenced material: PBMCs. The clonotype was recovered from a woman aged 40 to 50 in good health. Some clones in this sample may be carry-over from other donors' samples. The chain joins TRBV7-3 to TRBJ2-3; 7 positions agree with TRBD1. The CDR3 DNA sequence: TGTGCCAGCAGCCAGGGACAGATCACAGATACGCAGTATTTT. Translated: CASSQGQITDTQYF.